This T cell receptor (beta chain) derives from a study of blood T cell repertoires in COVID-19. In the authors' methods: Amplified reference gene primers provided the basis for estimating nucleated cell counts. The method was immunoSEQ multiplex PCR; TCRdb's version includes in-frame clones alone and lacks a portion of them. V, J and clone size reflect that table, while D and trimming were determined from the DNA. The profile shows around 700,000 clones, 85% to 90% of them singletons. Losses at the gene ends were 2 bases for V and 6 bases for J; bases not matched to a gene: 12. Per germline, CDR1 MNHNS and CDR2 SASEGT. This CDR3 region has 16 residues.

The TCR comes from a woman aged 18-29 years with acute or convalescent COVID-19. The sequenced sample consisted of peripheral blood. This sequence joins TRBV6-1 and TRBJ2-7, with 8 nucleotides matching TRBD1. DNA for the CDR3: TGTGCCAGCAGTGAATGGGGTCTGGGGACAGGTAGCGAGCAGTACTTC. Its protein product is CASSEWGLGTGSEQYF.